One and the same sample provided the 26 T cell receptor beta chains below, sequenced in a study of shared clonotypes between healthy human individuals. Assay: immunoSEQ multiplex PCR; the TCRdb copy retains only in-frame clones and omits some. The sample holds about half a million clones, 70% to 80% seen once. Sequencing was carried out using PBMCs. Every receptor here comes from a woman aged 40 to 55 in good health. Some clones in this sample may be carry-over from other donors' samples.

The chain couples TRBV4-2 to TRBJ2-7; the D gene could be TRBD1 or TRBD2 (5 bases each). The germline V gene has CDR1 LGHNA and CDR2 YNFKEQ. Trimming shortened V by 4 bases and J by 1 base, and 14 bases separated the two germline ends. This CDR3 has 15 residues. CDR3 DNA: TGTGCCAGCAGCCCAGAAGGGACGGCATCCTACGAGCAGTACTTC. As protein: CASSPEGTASYEQYF.

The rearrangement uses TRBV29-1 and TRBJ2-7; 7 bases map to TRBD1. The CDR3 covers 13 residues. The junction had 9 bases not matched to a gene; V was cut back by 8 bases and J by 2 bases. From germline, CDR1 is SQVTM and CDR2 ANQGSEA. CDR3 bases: TGCAGCACAAGACAGGGTTCGGCCTACGAGCAGTACTTC. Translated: CSTRQGSAYEQYF.

CDR3 amino acids: CASSEHSAAADSPLHF. CDR3 in DNA: TGTGCCAGCAGTGAACATTCCGCCGCGGCGGATTCACCCCTCCACTTT. This chain uses TRBV6-1 with TRBJ1-6; D gene uncertain. V dropped 2 bases and J dropped 8 bases, with 16 bases sitting between them. Germline values: CDR1 MNHNS, CDR2 SASEGT. The CDR3 runs to 16 residues.

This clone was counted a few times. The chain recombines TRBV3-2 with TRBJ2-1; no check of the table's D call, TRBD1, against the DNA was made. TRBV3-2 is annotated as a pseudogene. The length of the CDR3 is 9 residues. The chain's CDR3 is CATGQGSFF. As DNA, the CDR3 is TGTGCCACAGGACAGGGTTCGTTCTTC.

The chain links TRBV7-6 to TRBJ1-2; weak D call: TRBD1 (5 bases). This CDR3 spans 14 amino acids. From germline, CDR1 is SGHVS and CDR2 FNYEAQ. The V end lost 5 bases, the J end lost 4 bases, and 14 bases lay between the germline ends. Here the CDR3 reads CASSRTQGAYGYTF. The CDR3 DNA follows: TGTGCCAGCAGCCGAACCCAGGGTGCCTATGGCTACACCTTC.

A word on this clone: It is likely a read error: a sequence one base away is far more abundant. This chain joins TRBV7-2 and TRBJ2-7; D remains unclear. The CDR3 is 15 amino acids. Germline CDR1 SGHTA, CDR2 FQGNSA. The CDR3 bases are TGTGCCGGCAGCCTAGGACCTATGAGCTCCTACGAGCAGTACTTC. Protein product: CAGSLGPMSSYEQYF.

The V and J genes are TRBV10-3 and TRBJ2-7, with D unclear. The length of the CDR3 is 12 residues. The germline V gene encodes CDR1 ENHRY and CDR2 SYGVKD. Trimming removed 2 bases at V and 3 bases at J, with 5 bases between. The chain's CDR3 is CAISEIGYEQYF. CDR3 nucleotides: TGTGCCATCAGTGAGATTGGCTACGAGCAGTACTTC.

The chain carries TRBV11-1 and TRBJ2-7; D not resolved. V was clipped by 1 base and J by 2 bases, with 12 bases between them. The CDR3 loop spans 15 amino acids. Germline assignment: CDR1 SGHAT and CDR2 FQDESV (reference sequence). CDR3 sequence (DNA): TGTGCCAGCAGCTTAGGCAGTGACCCCGCCTACGAGCAGTACTTC. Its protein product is CASSLGSDPAYEQYF.

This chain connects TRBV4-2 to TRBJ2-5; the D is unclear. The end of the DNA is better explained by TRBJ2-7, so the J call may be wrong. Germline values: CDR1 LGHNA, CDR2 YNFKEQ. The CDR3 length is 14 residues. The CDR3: CASSQDRDVSEQYF. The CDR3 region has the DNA TGTGCCAGCAGCCAAGATAGGGATGTGAGCGAGCAGTACTTC.

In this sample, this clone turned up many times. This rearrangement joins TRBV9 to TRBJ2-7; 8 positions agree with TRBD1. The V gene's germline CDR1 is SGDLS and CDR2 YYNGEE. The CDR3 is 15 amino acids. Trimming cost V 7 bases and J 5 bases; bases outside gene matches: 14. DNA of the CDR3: TGTGCCAGCGGGACCCCGGACAGGGCGGTACACGAGCAGTACTTC. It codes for CASGTPDRAVHEQYF.

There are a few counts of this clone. CDR3 residues: CASSPGQLINQPQHF. CDR3 nucleotide sequence: TGTGCCAGCTCACCCGGGCAGCTCATTAATCAGCCCCAGCATTTT. The V gene is TRBV18, the J gene TRBJ1-5; unclear D gene. The CDR3 has 15 amino acids. Germline lookup yields CDR1 KGHSH and CDR2 LQKENI. The germline V and J ends were trimmed by 3 bases and 4 bases, with 13 bases remaining between them.

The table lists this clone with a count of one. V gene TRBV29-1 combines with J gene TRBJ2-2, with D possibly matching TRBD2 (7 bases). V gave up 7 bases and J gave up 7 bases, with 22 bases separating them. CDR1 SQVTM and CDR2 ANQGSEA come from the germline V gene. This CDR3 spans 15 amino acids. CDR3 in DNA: TGCAGCGCCGAGAGGGGGAGGGCCCTGGGCGGGGAGCTGTTTTTT. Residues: CSAERGRALGGELFF.

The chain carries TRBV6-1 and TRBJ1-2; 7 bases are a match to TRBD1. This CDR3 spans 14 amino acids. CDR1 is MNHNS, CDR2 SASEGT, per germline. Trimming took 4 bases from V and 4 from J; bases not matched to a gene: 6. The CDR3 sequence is CASSGQTGIYGYTF. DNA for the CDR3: TGTGCCAGCAGTGGTCAGACAGGGATCTATGGCTACACCTTC.

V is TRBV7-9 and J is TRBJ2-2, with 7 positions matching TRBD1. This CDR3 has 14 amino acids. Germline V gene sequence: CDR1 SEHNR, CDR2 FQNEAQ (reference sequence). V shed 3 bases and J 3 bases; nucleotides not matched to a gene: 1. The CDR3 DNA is TGTGCCAGCAGCTTCGGGACAGACACCGGGGAGCTGTTTTTT. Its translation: CASSFGTDTGELFF.

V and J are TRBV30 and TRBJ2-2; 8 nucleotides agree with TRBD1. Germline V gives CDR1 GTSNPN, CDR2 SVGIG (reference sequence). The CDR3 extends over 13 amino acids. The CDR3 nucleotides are TGTGCTCGGACAGGGTTATTCCACGGGGAGCTGTTTTTT. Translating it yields CARTGLFHGELFF.

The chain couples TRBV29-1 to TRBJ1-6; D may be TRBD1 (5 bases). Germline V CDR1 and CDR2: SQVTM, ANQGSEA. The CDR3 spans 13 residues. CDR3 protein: CGASRGFDSPLHF. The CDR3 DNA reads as TGCGGGGCATCTAGGGGATTTGATTCACCCCTCCACTTT.

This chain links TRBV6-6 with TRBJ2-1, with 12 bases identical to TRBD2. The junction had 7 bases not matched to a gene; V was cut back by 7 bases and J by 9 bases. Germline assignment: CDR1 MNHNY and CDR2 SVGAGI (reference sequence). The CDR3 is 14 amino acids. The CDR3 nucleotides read TGTGCCAGCAATACTCTAGCGGGGGGGAGTGAGCAGTTCTTC. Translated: CASNTLAGGSEQFF.

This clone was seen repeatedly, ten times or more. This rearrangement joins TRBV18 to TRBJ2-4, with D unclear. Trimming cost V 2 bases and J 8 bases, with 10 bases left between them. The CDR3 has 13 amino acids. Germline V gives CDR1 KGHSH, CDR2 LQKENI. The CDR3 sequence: CASSPNGADIQYF. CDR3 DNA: TGTGCCAGCTCACCAAACGGCGCTGACATTCAGTACTTC.

The CDR3 sequence: CASSVDGTGNNEQFF. CDR3 DNA sequence: TGTGCCAGCAGCGTAGATGGGACAGGGAACAATGAGCAGTTCTTC. The chain couples TRBV9 to TRBJ2-1; 9 positions match TRBD1. The ends lost 0 bases at V and 5 bases at J; junction bases unmatched: 3. The CDR3 consists of 15 residues. Per the germline V gene, CDR1 is SGDLS and CDR2 is YYNGEE.

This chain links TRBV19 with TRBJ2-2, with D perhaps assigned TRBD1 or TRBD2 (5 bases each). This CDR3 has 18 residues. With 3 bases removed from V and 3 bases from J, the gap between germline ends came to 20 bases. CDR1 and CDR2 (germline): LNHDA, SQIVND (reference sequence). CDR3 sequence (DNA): TGTGCCAGTAGTATTCAAGGTTTCGTGGGACCGTACACCGGGGAGCTGTTTTTT. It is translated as CASSIQGFVGPYTGELFF.

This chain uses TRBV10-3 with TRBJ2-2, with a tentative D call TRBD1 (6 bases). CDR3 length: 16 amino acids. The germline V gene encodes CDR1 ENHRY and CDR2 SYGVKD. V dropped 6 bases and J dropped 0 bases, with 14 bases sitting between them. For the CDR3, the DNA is TGTGCCATCAGGCAAATCAGGGGTACGAACACCGGGGAGCTGTTTTTT. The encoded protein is CAIRQIRGTNTGELFF.

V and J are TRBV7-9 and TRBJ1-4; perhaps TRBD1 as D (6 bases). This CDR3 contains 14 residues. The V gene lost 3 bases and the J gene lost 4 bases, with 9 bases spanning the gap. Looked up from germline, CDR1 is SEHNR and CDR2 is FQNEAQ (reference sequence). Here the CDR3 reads CASSFQGNNEKLFF. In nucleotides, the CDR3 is TGTGCCAGCAGCTTTCAGGGGAATAATGAAAAACTGTTTTTT.

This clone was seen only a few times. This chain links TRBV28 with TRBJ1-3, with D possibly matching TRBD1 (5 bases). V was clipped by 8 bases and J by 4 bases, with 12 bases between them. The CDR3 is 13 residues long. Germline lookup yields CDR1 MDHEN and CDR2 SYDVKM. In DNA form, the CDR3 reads TGTGCCAGCCAAAGGGGATGGGGAAACACCATATATTTT. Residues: CASQRGWGNTIYF.

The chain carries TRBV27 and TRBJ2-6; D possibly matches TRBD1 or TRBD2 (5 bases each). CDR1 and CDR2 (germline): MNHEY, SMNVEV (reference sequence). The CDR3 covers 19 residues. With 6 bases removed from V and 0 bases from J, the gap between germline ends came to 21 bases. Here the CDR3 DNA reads TGTGCCAGCAGCCCAGGTGGGGGAAGTTCATTCTCTGGGGCCAACGTCCTGACTTTC. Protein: CASSPGGGSSFSGANVLTF. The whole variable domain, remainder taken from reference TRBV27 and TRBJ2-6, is EAQVTQNPRYLITVTGKKLTVTCSQNMNHEYMSWYRQDPGLGLRQIYYSMNVEVTDKGDVPEGYKVSRKEKRNFPLILESPSPNQTSLYFCASSPGGGSSFSGANVLTFGAGSRLTVL.

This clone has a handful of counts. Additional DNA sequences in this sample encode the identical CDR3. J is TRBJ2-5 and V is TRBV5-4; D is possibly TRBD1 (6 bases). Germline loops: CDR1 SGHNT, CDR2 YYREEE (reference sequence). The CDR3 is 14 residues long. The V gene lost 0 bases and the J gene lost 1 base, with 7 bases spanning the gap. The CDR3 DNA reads TGTGCCAGCAGCTTGGGACAGGTCCAAGAGACCCAGTACTTC. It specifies CASSLGQVQETQYF. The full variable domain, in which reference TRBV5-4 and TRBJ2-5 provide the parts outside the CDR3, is ETGVTQSPTHLIKTRGQQVTLRCSSQSGHNTVSWYQQALGQGPQFIFQYYREEENGRGNFPPRFSGLQFPNYSSELNVNALELDDSALYLCASSLGQVQETQYFGPGTRLLVL.

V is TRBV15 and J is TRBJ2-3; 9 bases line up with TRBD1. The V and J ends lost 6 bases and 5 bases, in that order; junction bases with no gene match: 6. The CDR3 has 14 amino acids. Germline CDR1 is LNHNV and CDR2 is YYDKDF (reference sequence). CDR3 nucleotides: TGTGCCACCAGGAAGACAGGGGGATTAGATACGCAGTATTTT. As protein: CATRKTGGLDTQYF.